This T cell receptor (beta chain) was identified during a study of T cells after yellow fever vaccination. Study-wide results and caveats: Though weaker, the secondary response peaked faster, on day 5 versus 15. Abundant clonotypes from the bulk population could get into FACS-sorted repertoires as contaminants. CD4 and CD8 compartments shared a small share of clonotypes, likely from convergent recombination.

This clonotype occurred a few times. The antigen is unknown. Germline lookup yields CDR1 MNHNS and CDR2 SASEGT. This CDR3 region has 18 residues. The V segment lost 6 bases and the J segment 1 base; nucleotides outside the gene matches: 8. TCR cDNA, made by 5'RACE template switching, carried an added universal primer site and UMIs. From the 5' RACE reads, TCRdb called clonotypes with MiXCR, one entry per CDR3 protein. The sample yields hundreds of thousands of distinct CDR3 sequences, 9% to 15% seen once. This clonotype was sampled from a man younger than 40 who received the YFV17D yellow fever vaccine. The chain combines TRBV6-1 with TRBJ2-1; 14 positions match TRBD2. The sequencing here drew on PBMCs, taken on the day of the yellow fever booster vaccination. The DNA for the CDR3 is TGTGCCAGCAGACCTGGGACTAGCGGGAGCGGGTCCTACAATGAGCAGTTCTTC. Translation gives CASRPGTSGSGSYNEQFF.